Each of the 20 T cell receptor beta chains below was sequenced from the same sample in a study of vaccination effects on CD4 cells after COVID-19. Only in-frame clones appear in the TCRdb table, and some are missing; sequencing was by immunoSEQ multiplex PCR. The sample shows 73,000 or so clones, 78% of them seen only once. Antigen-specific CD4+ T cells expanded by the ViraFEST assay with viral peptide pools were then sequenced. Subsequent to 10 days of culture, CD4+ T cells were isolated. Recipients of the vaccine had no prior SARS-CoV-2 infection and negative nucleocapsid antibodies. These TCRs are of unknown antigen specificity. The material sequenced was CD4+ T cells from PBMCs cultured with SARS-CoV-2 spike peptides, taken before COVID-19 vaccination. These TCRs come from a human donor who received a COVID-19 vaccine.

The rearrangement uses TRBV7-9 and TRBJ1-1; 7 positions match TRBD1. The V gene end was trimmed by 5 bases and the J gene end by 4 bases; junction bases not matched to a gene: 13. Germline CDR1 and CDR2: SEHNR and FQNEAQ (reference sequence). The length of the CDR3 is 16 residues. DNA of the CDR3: TGTGCCAGCAGCGGTCAATGGACAGGTTCTGGCACTGAAGCTTTCTTT. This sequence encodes CASSGQWTGSGTEAFF.

DNA for the CDR3: TGTGCCAGCAGCGTAGCTACGGGAGGACTAGCCAAAAACATTCAGTACTTC. It specifies CASSVATGGLAKNIQYF. The J gene is TRBJ2-4, the V gene TRBV9; TRBD2 matches at 7 bases. V lost 0 bases and J lost 0; bases outside the gene matches: 6. Germline V gene data show CDR1 as SGDLS and CDR2 as YYNGEE. The CDR3 is 17 residues long.

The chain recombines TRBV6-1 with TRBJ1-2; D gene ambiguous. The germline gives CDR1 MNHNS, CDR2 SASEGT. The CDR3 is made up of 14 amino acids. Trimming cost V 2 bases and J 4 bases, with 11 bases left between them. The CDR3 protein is CASSEYMGSYGYTF. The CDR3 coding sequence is TGTGCCAGCAGTGAATACATGGGGTCCTATGGCTACACCTTC.

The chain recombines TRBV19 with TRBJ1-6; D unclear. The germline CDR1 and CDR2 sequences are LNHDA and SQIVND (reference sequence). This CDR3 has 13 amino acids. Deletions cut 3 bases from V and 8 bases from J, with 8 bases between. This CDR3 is CASSIFWDSPLHF. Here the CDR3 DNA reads TGTGCCAGTAGTATTTTCTGGGATTCACCCCTCCACTTT.

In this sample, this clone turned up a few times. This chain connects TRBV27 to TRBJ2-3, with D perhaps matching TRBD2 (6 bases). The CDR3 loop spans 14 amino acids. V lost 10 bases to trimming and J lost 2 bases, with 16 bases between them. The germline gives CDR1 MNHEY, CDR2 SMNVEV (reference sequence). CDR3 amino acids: CATSGTGITDTQYF. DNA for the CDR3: TGTGCCACCTCCGGGACTGGAATCACAGATACGCAGTATTTT.

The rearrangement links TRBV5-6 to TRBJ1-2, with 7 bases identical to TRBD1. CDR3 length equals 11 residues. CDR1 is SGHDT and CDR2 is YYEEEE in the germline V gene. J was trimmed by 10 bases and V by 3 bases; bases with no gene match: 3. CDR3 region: CASSSGQDYTF. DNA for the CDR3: TGTGCCAGCAGCTCCGGACAGGACTACACCTTC.

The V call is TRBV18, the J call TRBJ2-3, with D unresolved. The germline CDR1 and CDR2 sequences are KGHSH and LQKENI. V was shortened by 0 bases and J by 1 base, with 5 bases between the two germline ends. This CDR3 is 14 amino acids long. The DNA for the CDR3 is TGTGCCAGCTCACCACCGCACCGCACAGATACGCAGTATTTT. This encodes CASSPPHRTDTQYF. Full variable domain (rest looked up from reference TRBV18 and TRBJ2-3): NAGVMQNPRHLVRRRGQEARLRCSPMKGHSHVYWYRQLPEEGLKFMVYLQKENIIDESGMPKERFSAEFPKEGPSILRIQQVVRGDSAAYFCASSPPHRTDTQYFGPGTRLTVL.

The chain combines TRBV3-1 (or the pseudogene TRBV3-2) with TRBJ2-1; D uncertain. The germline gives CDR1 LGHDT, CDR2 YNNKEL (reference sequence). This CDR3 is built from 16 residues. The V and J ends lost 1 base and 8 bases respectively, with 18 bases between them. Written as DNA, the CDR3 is TGTGCCAGCAGCCAAGGCCCGGGCCGTAACATCGATGAGCAGTTCTTC. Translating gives CASSQGPGRNIDEQFF.

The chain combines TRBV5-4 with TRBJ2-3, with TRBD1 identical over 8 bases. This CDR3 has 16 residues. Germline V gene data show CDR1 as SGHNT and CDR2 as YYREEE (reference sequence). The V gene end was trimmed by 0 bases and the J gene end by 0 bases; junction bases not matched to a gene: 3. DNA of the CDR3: TGTGCCAGCAGCTTGGGGACAGGGACTAGCACAGATACGCAGTATTTT. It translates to CASSLGTGTSTDTQYF. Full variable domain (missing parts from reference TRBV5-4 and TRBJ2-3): ETGVTQSPTHLIKTRGQQVTLRCSSQSGHNTVSWYQQALGQGPQFIFQYYREEENGRGNFPPRFSGLQFPNYSSELNVNALELDDSALYLCASSLGTGTSTDTQYFGPGTRLTVL.

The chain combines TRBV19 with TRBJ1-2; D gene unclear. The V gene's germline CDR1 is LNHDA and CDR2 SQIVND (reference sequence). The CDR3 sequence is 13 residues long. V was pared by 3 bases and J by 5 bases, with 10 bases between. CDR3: CASSISQRYGYTF. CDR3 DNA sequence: TGTGCCAGTAGTATCAGTCAGAGATATGGCTACACCTTC.

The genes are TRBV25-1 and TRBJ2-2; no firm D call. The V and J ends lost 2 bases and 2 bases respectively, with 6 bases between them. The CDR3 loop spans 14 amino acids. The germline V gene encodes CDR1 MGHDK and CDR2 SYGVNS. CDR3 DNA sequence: TGTGCCAGCAGTGAACCCCGAAACACCGGGGAGCTGTTTTTT. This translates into CASSEPRNTGELFF. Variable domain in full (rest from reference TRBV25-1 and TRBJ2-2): EADIYQTPRYLVIGTGKKITLECSQTMGHDKMYWYQQDPGMELHLIHYSYGVNSTEKGDLSSESTVSRIRTEHFPLTLESARPSHTSQYLCASSEPRNTGELFFGEGSRLTVL.

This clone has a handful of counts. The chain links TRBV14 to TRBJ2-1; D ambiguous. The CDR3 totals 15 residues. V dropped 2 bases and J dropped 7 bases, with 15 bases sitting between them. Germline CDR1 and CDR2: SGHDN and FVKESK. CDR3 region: CASSQWTALGNEQFF. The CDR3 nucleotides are TGTGCCAGCAGCCAATGGACGGCCCTTGGAAATGAGCAGTTCTTC.

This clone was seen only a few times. CDR3 nucleotides: TGTGCCAGCAGAGCGGGGGTTGGCACTGAAGCTTTCTTT. Residues: CASRAGVGTEAFF. The gene calls are TRBV6-4 and TRBJ1-1; D is possibly TRBD1 (5 bases). The CDR3 length is 13 residues. Germline V gene sequence: CDR1 MRHNA, CDR2 SNTAGT. The V end was cut by 6 bases, the J end by 4 bases, with 12 bases between.

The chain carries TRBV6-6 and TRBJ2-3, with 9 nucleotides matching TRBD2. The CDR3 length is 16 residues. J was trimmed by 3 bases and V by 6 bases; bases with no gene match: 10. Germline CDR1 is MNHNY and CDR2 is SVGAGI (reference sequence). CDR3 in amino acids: CASRPTKRGVTDTQYF. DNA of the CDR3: TGTGCCAGCAGGCCCACCAAGCGGGGGGTAACAGATACGCAGTATTTT.

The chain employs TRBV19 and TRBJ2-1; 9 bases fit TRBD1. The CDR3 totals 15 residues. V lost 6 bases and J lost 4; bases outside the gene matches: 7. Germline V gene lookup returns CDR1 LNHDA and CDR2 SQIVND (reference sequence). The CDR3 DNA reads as TGTGCCAGTAGAGAACCGGGACAGGGATACAATGAGCAGTTCTTC. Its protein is CASREPGQGYNEQFF. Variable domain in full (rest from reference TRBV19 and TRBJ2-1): DGGITQSPKYLFRKEGQNVTLSCEQNLNHDAMYWYRQDPGQGLRLIYYSQIVNDFQKGDIAEGYSVSREKKESFPLTVTSAQKNPTAFYLCASREPGQGYNEQFFGPGTRLTVL.

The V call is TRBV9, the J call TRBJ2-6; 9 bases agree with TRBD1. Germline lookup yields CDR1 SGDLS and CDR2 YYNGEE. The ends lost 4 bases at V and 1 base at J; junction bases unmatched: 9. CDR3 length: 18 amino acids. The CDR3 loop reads CASSIGTGRSSGANVLTF. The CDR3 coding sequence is TGTGCCAGCAGCATTGGGACAGGGCGTTCGTCTGGGGCCAACGTCCTGACTTTC.

CDR3 in amino acids: CASSFSGGAPETQYF. As DNA, the CDR3 is TGTGCCAGCAGCTTTAGCGGGGGGGCTCCGGAGACCCAGTACTTC. This chain joins TRBV7-2 and TRBJ2-5; TRBD2 agrees at 11 bases. Germline V gene sequence: CDR1 SGHTA, CDR2 FQGNSA. With 3 bases clipped from V and 5 bases from J, the junction kept 5 bases outside the gene matches. This CDR3 is built from 15 residues.

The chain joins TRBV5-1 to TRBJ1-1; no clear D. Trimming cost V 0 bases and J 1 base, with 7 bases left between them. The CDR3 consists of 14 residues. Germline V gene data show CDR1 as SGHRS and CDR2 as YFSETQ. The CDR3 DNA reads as TGCGCCAGCAGCTTGGCACACCCGAACACTGAAGCTTTCTTT. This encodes CASSLAHPNTEAFF.

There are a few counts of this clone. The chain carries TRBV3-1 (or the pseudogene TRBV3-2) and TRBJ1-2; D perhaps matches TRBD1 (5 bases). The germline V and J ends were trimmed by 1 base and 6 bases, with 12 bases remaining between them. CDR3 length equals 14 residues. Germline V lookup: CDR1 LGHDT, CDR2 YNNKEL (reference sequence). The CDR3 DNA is TGTGCCAGCAGCCAAGTCGGTGGCAGGGATGGCTACACCTTC. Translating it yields CASSQVGGRDGYTF.

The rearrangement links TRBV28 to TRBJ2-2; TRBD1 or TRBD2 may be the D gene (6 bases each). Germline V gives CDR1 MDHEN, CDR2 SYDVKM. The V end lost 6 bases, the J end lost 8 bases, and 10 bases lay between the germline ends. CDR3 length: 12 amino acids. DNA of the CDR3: TGTGCCAGCAGGTGGGGGGCGGGGGAGCTGTTTTTT. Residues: CASRWGAGELFF.